A single sample is the source of the 10 T cell receptor beta chains below, sequenced in a study of blood T cell repertoires in COVID-19. Repertoires were generated with immunoSEQ multiplex PCR, while TCRdb's copy carries only in-frame clones and drops some. Of approximately 300,000 clones in the sample, around 89% are singletons; the top ten hold approximately 4%. The sequenced material came from PBMCs or T cells enriched from blood (not recorded which). The origin of the receptors is a woman aged 18-29 years with acute COVID-19.

This chain joins TRBV7-2 and TRBJ1-5; D perhaps matches TRBD1 (5 bases). CDR3 length: 15 residues. Looked up from germline, CDR1 is SGHTA and CDR2 is FQGNSA. Trimming shortened V by 5 bases and J by 2 bases, and 13 bases separated the two germline ends. CDR3 protein: CASSPVGGGNQPQHF. The DNA of the CDR3 is TGTGCCAGCAGCCCGGTGGGGGGTGGCAATCAGCCCCAGCATTTT.

In this sample, this clone turned up a few times. This chain connects TRBV7-9 to TRBJ1-2; possible D gene TRBD1, 6 bases. The CDR3 is made up of 14 amino acids. Germline V gives CDR1 SEHNR, CDR2 FQNEAQ (reference sequence). The V end was cut by 5 bases, the J end by 5 bases, with 15 bases between. The CDR3 DNA sequence: TGTGCCAGCAGCCCCCCAGGGGACGTTTATGGCTACACCTTC. This gives the protein CASSPPGDVYGYTF. The full variable domain, in which reference TRBV7-9 and TRBJ1-2 provide the parts outside the CDR3, is DTGVSQNPRHKITKRGQNVTFRCDPISEHNRLYWYRQTLGQGPEFLTYFQNEAQLEKSRLLSDRFSAERPKGSFSTLEIQRTEQGDSAMYLCASSPPGDVYGYTFGSGTRLTVV.

The chain links TRBV4-1 to TRBJ2-5, with D unclear. Germline V CDR1 and CDR2: MGHRA, YSYEKL. Trimming cost V 0 bases and J 5 bases, with 7 bases left between them. The CDR3 is 13 amino acids. CDR3 DNA sequence: TGCGCCAGCAGCCAAGATCCCGGGGAGACCCAGTACTTC. This translates into CASSQDPGETQYF.

This chain connects TRBV18 to TRBJ2-7; 7 bases align to TRBD1. V shed 5 bases and J 5 bases; nucleotides not matched to a gene: 9. The V gene's germline CDR1 is KGHSH and CDR2 LQKENI. The CDR3 runs to 14 residues. Here the CDR3 DNA reads TGTGCCAGCTCAGGAACTGACAGGGAAGACGAGCAGTACTTC. Translation gives CASSGTDREDEQYF.

The chain carries TRBV12-3 or TRBV12-4 and TRBJ2-7; D uncertain. V dropped 5 bases and J dropped 5 bases, with 10 bases sitting between them. This CDR3 is 12 amino acids long. This chain's CDR3 is CASSQPPNEQYF. The CDR3, as DNA: TGTGCCAGCAGTCAACCCCCTAACGAGCAGTACTTC.

The chain recombines TRBV25-1 with TRBJ1-1; 7 bases are a match to TRBD1. CDR1 and CDR2 from the germline V gene are MGHDK and SYGVNS. There are 12 residues in the CDR3. The trim removed 7 bases at V and 7 bases at J, leaving 6 bases unmatched. CDR3 nucleotide sequence: TGTGCCAGCACAAGGGGGCTCAATGAAGCTTTCTTT. It encodes CASTRGLNEAFF.

V is TRBV28 and J is TRBJ1-4; possible D gene TRBD1, 6 bases. The CDR3 totals 13 residues. The V end lost 2 bases, the J end lost 7 bases, and 8 bases lay between the germline ends. Germline V gives CDR1 MDHEN, CDR2 SYDVKM. For the CDR3, the DNA is TGTGCCAGCAGTTTAGGGGGCGGTGAAAAACTGTTTTTT. It encodes CASSLGGGEKLFF.

The gene calls are TRBV11-2 and TRBJ2-3, with D possibly matching TRBD1 (6 bases). The V gene's germline CDR1 is SGHAT and CDR2 FQNNGV. The CDR3 covers 14 residues. V dropped 1 base and J dropped 4 bases, with 9 bases sitting between them. CDR3 region: CASSLVQGSDTQYF. CDR3 DNA: TGTGCCAGCAGCTTAGTACAGGGATCAGATACGCAGTATTTT.

The sample holds many counts of this clone. This rearrangement joins TRBV7-6 to TRBJ2-2, with 8 bases that match TRBD1. This CDR3 spans 15 amino acids. CDR1 SGHVS and CDR2 FNYEAQ come from the germline V gene. Losses at the gene ends were 4 bases for V and 0 bases for J; bases not matched to a gene: 1. CDR3: CASSSQGANTGELFF. The DNA for the CDR3 is TGTGCCAGCAGCTCACAGGGGGCGAACACCGGGGAGCTGTTTTTT.

This clone was counted only a few times. The chain combines TRBV7-6 with TRBJ1-2; D is possibly TRBD1 (6 bases). Trimming left V 4 bases short and J 4 bases short, with 7 bases between. CDR1 is SGHVS, CDR2 FNYEAQ, per germline. The CDR3 contains 12 residues. CDR3 DNA sequence: TGTGCCAGCAGCTCGGACAGCTATGGCTACACCTTC. The encoded protein is CASSSDSYGYTF.